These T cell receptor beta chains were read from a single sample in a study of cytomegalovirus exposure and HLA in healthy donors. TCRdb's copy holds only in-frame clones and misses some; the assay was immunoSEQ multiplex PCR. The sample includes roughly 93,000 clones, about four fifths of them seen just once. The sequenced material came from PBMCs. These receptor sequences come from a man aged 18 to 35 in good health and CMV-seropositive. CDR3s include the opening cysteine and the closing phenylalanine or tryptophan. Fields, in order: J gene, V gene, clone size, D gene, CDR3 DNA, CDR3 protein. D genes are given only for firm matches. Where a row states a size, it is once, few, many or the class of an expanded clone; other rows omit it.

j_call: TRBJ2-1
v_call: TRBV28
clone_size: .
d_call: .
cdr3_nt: TGTGCCAGCAGTTTGCGGGACTCTGTATACAATGAGCAGTTCTTC
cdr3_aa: CASSLRDSVYNEQFF

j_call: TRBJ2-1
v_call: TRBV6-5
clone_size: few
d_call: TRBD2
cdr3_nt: TGTGCCAGCGCTCAGACTAGCGGGGACTACAATGAGCAGTTCTTC
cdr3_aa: CASAQTSGDYNEQFF

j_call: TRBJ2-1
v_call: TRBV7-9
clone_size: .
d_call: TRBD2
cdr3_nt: TGTGCCAGCAGTTCAACTCTCACTAGCGGTCCTTACAATGAGCAGTTCTTC
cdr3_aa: CASSSTLTSGPYNEQFF

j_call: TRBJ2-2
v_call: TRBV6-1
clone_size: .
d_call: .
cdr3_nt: TGTGCCGGATTGCAGGAAAACACCGGGGAGCTGTTTTTT
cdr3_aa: CAGLQENTGELFF

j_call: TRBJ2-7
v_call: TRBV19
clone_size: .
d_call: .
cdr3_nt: TGTGCCAGTAGTCAATCTTCTCAGGGCGGCTACGAGCAGTACTTC
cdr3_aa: CASSQSSQGGYEQYF

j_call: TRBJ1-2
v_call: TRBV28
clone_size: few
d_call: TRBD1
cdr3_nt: TGTGCCAGCAGTTTATCCCTGGGGACAGGGAACTATGGCTACACCTTC
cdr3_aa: CASSLSLGTGNYGYTF

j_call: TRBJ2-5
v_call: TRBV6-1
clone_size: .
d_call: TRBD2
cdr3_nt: TGTGCCAGCACGGGGGGGGCTAACCCCCAAGAGACCCAGTACTTC
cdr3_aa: CASTGGANPQETQYF

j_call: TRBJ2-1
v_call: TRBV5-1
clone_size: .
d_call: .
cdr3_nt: TGCGCCAGCAGCTTGGAACTTATCAATGAGCAGTTCTTC
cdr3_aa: CASSLELINEQFF

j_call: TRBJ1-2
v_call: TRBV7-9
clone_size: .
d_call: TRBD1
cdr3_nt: TGTGCCAGCAGCTCCCCACAGGGGGCATATGGCTACACCTTC
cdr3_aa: CASSSPQGAYGYTF

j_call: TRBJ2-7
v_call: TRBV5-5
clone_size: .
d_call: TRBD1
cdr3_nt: TGTGCCAGCAGCTTGTACTCCTCGGGGACAGGGGTCTACGAGCAGTACTTC
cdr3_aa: CASSLYSSGTGVYEQYF

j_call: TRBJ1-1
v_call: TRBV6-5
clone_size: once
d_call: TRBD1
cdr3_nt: TGTGCCAGCAAGATACAGGGGGCGGACACTGAAGCTTTCTTT
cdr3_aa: CASKIQGADTEAFF

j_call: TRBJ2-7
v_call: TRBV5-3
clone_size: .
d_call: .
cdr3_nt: TGTGCCAGAAGCTTGCATGTCAGATCCTACGAGCAGTACTTC
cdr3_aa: CARSLHVRSYEQYF

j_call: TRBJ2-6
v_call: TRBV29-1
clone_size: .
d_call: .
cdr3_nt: TGCAGCGTGGTCGCTAATTCTGGGGCCAACGTCCTGACTTTC
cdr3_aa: CSVVANSGANVLTF

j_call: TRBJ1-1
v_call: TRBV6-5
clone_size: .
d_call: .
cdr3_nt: TGTGCCAGCAGTTCCCTCGCACAGGCCGAAGCTTTCTTT
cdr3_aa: CASSSLAQAEAFF

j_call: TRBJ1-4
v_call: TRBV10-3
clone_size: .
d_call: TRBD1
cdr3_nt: TGTGCCATCAGTGAGGACAGGGCGGGCGAAAAACTGTTTTTT
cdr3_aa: CAISEDRAGEKLFF

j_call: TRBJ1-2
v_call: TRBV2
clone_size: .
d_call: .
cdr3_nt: TGTGCCAGCAGGGGGGCCAACCCCTATGGCTACACCTTC
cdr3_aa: CASRGANPYGYTF

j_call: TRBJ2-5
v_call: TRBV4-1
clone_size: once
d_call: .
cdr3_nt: TGCGCCAGCAGCCAAGATTCTACCCGACTGAAAGAGACCCAGTACTTC
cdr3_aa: CASSQDSTRLKETQYF